The 26 T cell receptor beta chains given below trace back to one sample, sequenced in a study of T cells in Graves' hyperthyroidism and ophthalmopathy. TCR beta CDR3 sequences were amplified from RNA transcripts. With the HTBI primer set, the TCR CDR3 went through a first round of RT-PCR. From the multiplex PCR reads, TCRdb called clonotypes with MiXCR, one entry per CDR3 protein. The repertoire holds approximately 360,000 distinct CDR3 sequences, with about a sixth as singletons. Material: blood. These receptors came from a young woman with Graves' hyperthyroidism that later progressed to Graves' ophthalmopathy.

This clonotype came up many times. This chain connects TRBV28 to TRBJ1-2; D is unresolved. V shed 5 bases and J shed 0 bases, with 16 bases lying between them. This CDR3 region has 16 residues. The germline V gene has CDR1 MDHEN and CDR2 SYDVKM. CDR3 residues: CASSETLHRANYGYTF. CDR3 DNA sequence: TGTGCCAGCAGTGAAACACTTCACAGAGCTAACTATGGCTACACCTTC.

This chain uses TRBV24-1 with TRBJ2-7; 12 bases map to TRBD1. Germline loops: CDR1 KGHDR, CDR2 SFDVKD. The V and J ends lost 3 bases and 4 bases, in that order; junction bases with no gene match: 3. The CDR3 extends over 15 amino acids. The CDR3 reads CATSDPGQGAYEQYF. CDR3 in DNA: TGTGCCACCAGTGATCCGGGACAGGGGGCATACGAGCAGTACTTC.

This clonotype was detected many times. The rearrangement uses TRBV5-1 and TRBJ1-1; no definite D call. V lost 3 bases and J lost 6, with 9 bases in between. CDR1 SGHRS and CDR2 YFSETQ come from the germline V gene. This CDR3 has 12 amino acids. DNA of the CDR3: TGCGCCAGCAGCTCTCCCTTCGCTGAAGCTTTCTTT. Translation: CASSSPFAEAFF.

V gene TRBV7-6 combines with J gene TRBJ2-2; 9 nucleotides line up with TRBD2. The CDR3 loop spans 17 amino acids. Per the germline V gene, CDR1 is SGHVS and CDR2 is FNYEAQ. V dropped 0 bases and J dropped 4; count of bases not matched to a gene: 6. CDR3 protein: CASSLAGGRASTGELFF. CDR3 in DNA: TGTGCCAGCAGCTTAGCGGGCGGGAGGGCCAGCACCGGGGAGCTGTTTTTT.

This clonotype was observed at least ten times. The rearrangement links TRBV10-2 to TRBJ1-1; tentative D call: TRBD1 (5 bases). The CDR3 runs to 13 residues. Trimming took off 7 bases at V and 3 bases at J, with 12 bases between the two ends. In germline, CDR1 is WSHSY, CDR2 SAAADI. The CDR3 DNA reads TGCGCCAGCACGGACGGGGCGTACACTGAAGCTTTCTTT. It translates to CASTDGAYTEAFF.

This clonotype was observed a handful of times. The chain recombines TRBV19 with TRBJ2-2, with D maybe TRBD1 (6 bases). The CDR3 has 17 residues. The V gene's germline CDR1 is LNHDA and CDR2 SQIVND (reference sequence). Trimming removed 8 bases from V and 0 bases from J, with 19 bases in between. The CDR3 is CASRRDIFAPNTGELFF. As DNA, the CDR3 is TGTGCCAGTCGCAGGGACATTTTCGCTCCGAACACCGGGGAGCTGTTTTTT.

In its sample, this clonotype was seen a few times. The V gene is TRBV19, the J gene TRBJ1-2; D gene uncertain. The CDR3 is 14 residues long. Trimming stripped 7 bases from V and 3 bases from J, with 15 bases between. Germline V gives CDR1 LNHDA, CDR2 SQIVND (reference sequence). CDR3 nucleotide sequence: TGTGCCAGTACTATGGGAAGGGCACACTATGGCTACACCTTC. It yields the protein CASTMGRAHYGYTF.

This clonotype was seen at least ten times. The rearrangement links TRBV7-3 to TRBJ2-1; D unresolved. The V and J ends lost 1 base and 7 bases respectively, with 8 bases between them. The V gene's germline CDR1 is SGHTA and CDR2 FQGTGA. This CDR3 has 13 residues. In DNA form, the CDR3 reads TGTGCCAGCAGCTTAAAAGGTGAAAATGAGCAGTTCTTC. The encoded protein is CASSLKGENEQFF.

This clonotype occurred many times. The V gene is TRBV28, the J gene TRBJ2-1; 7 bases are shared with TRBD1. The germline V gene has CDR1 MDHEN and CDR2 SYDVKM. Trimming took 5 bases from V and 0 from J; bases not matched to a gene: 7. The CDR3 spans 16 residues. The CDR3 nucleotides are TGTGCCAGCAGTGATGACAGGGCAAGCTCCTACAATGAGCAGTTCTTC. Its translation is CASSDDRASSYNEQFF.

The genes are TRBV19 and TRBJ2-7; D call uncertain. CDR1 is LNHDA and CDR2 is SQIVND in the germline V gene (reference sequence). V was shortened by 7 bases and J by 0 bases, with 13 bases between the two germline ends. This CDR3 has 14 amino acids. CDR3 sequence reads: CASTPGGYSYEQYF. Here the CDR3 DNA reads TGTGCCAGTACCCCCGGCGGATACTCCTACGAGCAGTACTTC.

The chain joins TRBV29-1 to TRBJ2-7, with 9 bases fitting TRBD2. V dropped 6 bases and J dropped 3; count of bases not matched to a gene: 9. The CDR3 is 14 amino acids. The germline V gene has CDR1 SQVTM and CDR2 ANQGSEA. The CDR3 nucleotides read TGCAGCGTAACTATGACTAGCGGACTCTACGAGCAGTACTTC. Encoded protein: CSVTMTSGLYEQYF.

This clonotype appeared many times. CDR3 sequence reads: CASSLVQGAGDTQYF. The CDR3 DNA is TGTGCCAGCAGTTTGGTACAGGGGGCAGGGGATACGCAGTATTTT. V gene TRBV28 combines with J gene TRBJ2-3; 9 nucleotides line up with TRBD1. The V gene end was trimmed by 3 bases and the J gene end by 6 bases; junction bases not matched to a gene: 7. Germline CDR1 reads MDHEN; CDR2 reads SYDVKM. The CDR3 loop spans 15 amino acids.

This clonotype came up many times. This chain uses TRBV7-6 with TRBJ2-5; 7 positions agree with TRBD2. CDR3 length: 17 residues. Germline V gives CDR1 SGHVS, CDR2 FNYEAQ. Losses at the gene ends were 1 base for V and 5 bases for J; bases not matched to a gene: 13. CDR3 sequence: CASSLEASSGGGETQYF. For the CDR3, the DNA is TGTGCCAGCAGCTTAGAGGCGTCTAGCGGAGGTGGGGAGACCCAGTACTTC.

The genes are TRBV5-4 and TRBJ1-1; TRBD1 aligns across 9 bases. Germline assignment: CDR1 SGHNT and CDR2 YYREEE (reference sequence). This CDR3 region has 15 residues. V gave up 4 bases and J gave up 1 base; unmatched junction bases: 5. The CDR3 nucleotides are TGTGCCAGCAGCCGGGGGGGACAGGGGAACACTGAAGCTTTCTTT. Protein: CASSRGGQGNTEAFF.

The chain uses TRBV13 and TRBJ2-3; 12 nucleotides align to TRBD2. CDR3 length: 16 amino acids. The V gene end was trimmed by 1 base and the J gene end by 4 bases; junction bases not matched to a gene: 3. Germline V gene data show CDR1 as PRHDT and CDR2 as FYEKMQ (reference sequence). CDR3 DNA: TGTGCCAGCAGCTTAGCGTCTAGCGGGAGGGCAGATACGCAGTATTTT. It codes for CASSLASSGRADTQYF.

This clonotype showed up many times. The genes are TRBV7-2 and TRBJ1-1, with D unresolved. This CDR3 has 14 amino acids. Germline lookup yields CDR1 SGHTA and CDR2 FQGNSA. V gave up 0 bases and J gave up 2 bases, with 7 bases separating them. Written as DNA, the CDR3 is TGTGCCAGCAGCTTAGCACTAACTAACACTGAAGCTTTCTTT. It encodes CASSLALTNTEAFF.

This clonotype was recorded only once. The J gene is TRBJ1-3, the V gene TRBV7-8, with D possibly being TRBD1 (5 bases). Germline V CDR1 and CDR2: SGHVS, FQNEAQ. The ends were cut back, 3 bases at V and 2 bases at J, with 8 bases in the middle. The CDR3 loop spans 14 amino acids. The CDR3 coding sequence is TGTGCCAGCAGCTTCGGGGCCCCTGGAAACACCATATATTTT. As protein: CASSFGAPGNTIYF.

This clonotype has ten or more counts. The gene calls are TRBV20-1 and TRBJ2-3; 9 nucleotides align to TRBD1. V trimming: 7 bases; J trimming: 1 base; junction bases outside the gene matches: 9. This CDR3 is built from 15 residues. Germline CDR1 and CDR2: DFQATT and SNEGSKA (reference sequence). The CDR3 spells CSGHRRDRGTDTQYF. The CDR3 nucleotides read TGCAGTGGGCACCGCCGGGACAGGGGCACAGATACGCAGTATTTT.

The chain employs TRBV10-3 and TRBJ2-7; D tentatively reads TRBD1 or TRBD2 (7 bases each). Germline V lookup: CDR1 ENHRY, CDR2 SYGVKD. V shed 6 bases and J shed 4 bases, with 16 bases lying between them. There are 14 residues in the CDR3. The CDR3 DNA follows: TGTGCCATCAGAGGGGGGGCAGGGGGATACGAGCAGTACTTC. This sequence encodes CAIRGGAGGYEQYF.

This clonotype was detected ten times or more. The chain is built from TRBV2 and TRBJ2-3; 7 nucleotides match TRBD2. CDR3 length equals 16 residues. Germline trimming cut 0 bases from V and 5 bases from J; bases unmatched to any gene: 8. In germline, CDR1 is SNHLY, CDR2 FYNNEI. The CDR3 DNA is TGTGCCAGCAGTGAAGCTTCCAGCGGGATAGGAGATACGCAGTATTTT. As protein: CASSEASSGIGDTQYF.

This clonotype was counted many times. The V and J genes are TRBV28 and TRBJ2-1; D remains ambiguous. Per the germline V gene, CDR1 is MDHEN and CDR2 is SYDVKM. The CDR3 has 14 amino acids. V dropped 3 bases and J dropped 4 bases, with 10 bases sitting between them. As DNA, the CDR3 is TGTGCCAGCAGTTTCGTAGCCCAGTACAATGAGCAGTTCTTC. This translates into CASSFVAQYNEQFF.

This clonotype occurred many times. The J gene is TRBJ2-7, the V gene TRBV6-1; TRBD1 agrees at 7 bases. The V gene end was trimmed by 5 bases and the J gene end by 5 bases; junction bases not matched to a gene: 9. Germline lookup yields CDR1 MNHNS and CDR2 SASEGT. The CDR3 runs 14 residues. The CDR3 DNA reads TGTGCCAGCAGTCCGCAACAGGGGACCGACGAGCAGTACTTC. Amino acid sequence: CASSPQQGTDEQYF.

This clonotype appeared a few times. The chain recombines TRBV9 with TRBJ2-1, with TRBD1 matching 9 bases. This CDR3 is built from 15 residues. CDR1 SGDLS and CDR2 YYNGEE come from the germline V gene. Trimming removed 4 bases from V and 9 bases from J; junction bases left unmatched: 11. The CDR3 nucleotides read TGTGCCAGCAGCCCCCGGACAGGGGAGGTGAGTGAGCAGTTCTTC. This encodes CASSPRTGEVSEQFF.

This clonotype was picked up many times. The V call is TRBV11-2, the J call TRBJ2-3; D is undetermined. V was trimmed by 6 bases and J by 4 bases, leaving 11 bases between them. This CDR3 has 13 amino acids. Germline lookup yields CDR1 SGHAT and CDR2 FQNNGV. Here the CDR3 reads CASRYSRADTQYF. In DNA form, the CDR3 reads TGTGCCAGCAGGTACAGCAGAGCAGATACGCAGTATTTT. Full variable domain (remainder filled in from reference TRBV11-2 and TRBJ2-3): EAGVAQSPRYKIIEKRQSVAFWCNPISGHATLYWYQQILGQGPKLLIQFQNNGVVDDSQLPKDRFSAERLKGVDSTLKIQPAKLEDSAVYLCASRYSRADTQYFGPGTRLTVL.

Only a few counts were recorded for this clonotype. The CDR3 does not end in the conserved phenylalanine or tryptophan, so this is likely a read error. The V gene is TRBV30, the J gene TRBJ2-7; D is possibly TRBD2 (5 bases). CDR1 is GTSNPN and CDR2 is SVGIG in the germline V gene (reference sequence). V lost 0 bases and J 4 bases, leaving 10 bases between the germline ends. The CDR3 has 13 amino acids. The DNA for the CDR3 is TGTGCCTGGAGTGTGCTAGCAGAATACGAGCAGTACTTA. It is translated as CAWSVLAEYEQYL.

This clonotype was detected ten times or more. The rearrangement links TRBV29-1 to TRBJ2-7, with TRBD1 identical over 9 bases. Unmatched junction bases numbered 5, after V lost 2 bases and J lost 3 bases. This CDR3 has 14 amino acids. Per the germline V gene, CDR1 is SQVTM and CDR2 is ANQGSEA. The CDR3, as DNA: TGCAGCGTTGAAAGGAAGACAGGGGGCTACGAGCAGTACTTC. Its protein product is CSVERKTGGYEQYF.